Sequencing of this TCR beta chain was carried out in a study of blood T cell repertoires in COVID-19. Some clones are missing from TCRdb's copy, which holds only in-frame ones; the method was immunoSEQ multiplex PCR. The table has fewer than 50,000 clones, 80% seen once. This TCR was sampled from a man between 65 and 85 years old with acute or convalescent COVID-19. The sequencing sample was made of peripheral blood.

The CDR3 protein is CASSFGQGEHSPLHF. CDR3 DNA: TGCGCCAGCAGCTTCGGACAGGGAGAGCATTCACCCCTCCACTTT. This chain connects TRBV5-1 to TRBJ1-6; TRBD1 matches at 8 bases. V dropped 2 bases and J dropped 8; count of bases not matched to a gene: 6. The CDR3 extends over 15 amino acids. Germline V gene lookup returns CDR1 SGHRS and CDR2 YFSETQ.